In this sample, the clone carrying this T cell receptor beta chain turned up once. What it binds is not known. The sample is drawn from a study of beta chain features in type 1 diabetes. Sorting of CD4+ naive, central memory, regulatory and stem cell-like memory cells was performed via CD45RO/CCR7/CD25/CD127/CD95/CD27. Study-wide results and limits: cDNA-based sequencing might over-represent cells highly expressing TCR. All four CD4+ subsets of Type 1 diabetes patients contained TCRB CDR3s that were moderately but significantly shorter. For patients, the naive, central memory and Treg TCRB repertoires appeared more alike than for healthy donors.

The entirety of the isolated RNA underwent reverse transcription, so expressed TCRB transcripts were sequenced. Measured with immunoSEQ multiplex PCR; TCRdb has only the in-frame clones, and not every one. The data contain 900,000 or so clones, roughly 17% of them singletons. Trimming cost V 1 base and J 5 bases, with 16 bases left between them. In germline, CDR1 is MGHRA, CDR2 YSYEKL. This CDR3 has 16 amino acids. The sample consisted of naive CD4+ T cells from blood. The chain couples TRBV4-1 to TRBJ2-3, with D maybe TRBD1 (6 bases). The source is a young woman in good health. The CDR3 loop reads CASSQVWGLVGDTQYF. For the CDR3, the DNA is TGCGCCAGCAGCCAAGTATGGGGGCTAGTAGGAGATACGCAGTATTTT.